The TCR beta chain under discussion was sequenced for a study of cytomegalovirus exposure and HLA in healthy donors. General study results and limits: Within the 130 or so validation repertoires, first-cohort TCR clusters tended to co-occur, according to a later analysis. Reported performance of the classifier showed diagnosis of cytomegalovirus status with high specificity and sensitivity. A few chains linked to CMV were shown in vitro to be specific for CMV antigens.

Germline assignment: CDR1 LGHNA and CDR2 YNFKEQ. The CDR3 is 15 residues long. The V end lost 1 base, the J end lost 7 bases, and 14 bases lay between the germline ends. Clones were read by immunoSEQ multiplex PCR, and TCRdb kept only the in-frame ones, dropping some. The sample carries roughly 100,000 clones, about 88% recorded once. This clone showed up just once. Its antigen is as yet unknown. Sequencing was performed on PBMCs. The rearrangement joins TRBV4-2 to TRBJ2-1; D might be TRBD1 (7 bases). The receptor's source is a woman aged 18-29 years in good health and CMV-seropositive. The DNA for the CDR3 is TGTGCCAGCAGCCAAGTGACAGGGAGCGGGAATGAGCAGTTCTTC. Protein sequence: CASSQVTGSGNEQFF.